The 18 T cell receptor beta chains reported below all come from one sample, sequenced in a study of shared T cell receptors in the human thymus. The method was immunoSEQ multiplex PCR; TCRdb's version includes in-frame clones alone and lacks a portion of them. The data show 550,000 to 800,000 clones, 70% to 90% seen once. These data were likewise used in another study, on human thymus T cells.

The sequencing input was thymocytes. These receptor sequences come from a girl less than two years old with a congenital heart defect.

This clone was counted a single time. The rearrangement joins TRBV9 to TRBJ1-2; maybe TRBD1 (6 bases). Germline assignment: CDR1 SGDLS and CDR2 YYNGEE. The CDR3 extends over 20 amino acids. V lost 5 bases and J 2 bases, leaving 31 bases between the germline ends. CDR3 amino acids: CASSQKTQGCTTQGNYGYTF. The CDR3, as DNA: TGTGCCAGCAGTCAGAAAACACAGGGATGTACTACCCAGGGAAACTATGGCTACACCTTC.

The chain carries TRBV4-3 and TRBJ1-5; D perhaps matches TRBD1 (5 bases). Germline-derived CDR1 and CDR2 are LGHNA and YSLEER. This CDR3 contains 14 residues. Trimming took off 5 bases at V and 9 bases at J, with 17 bases between the two ends. The CDR3, as DNA: TGCGCCAGCAGCAAAGGTGGGGGGATAGGGCCCCAGCATTTT. Translation gives CASSKGGGIGPQHF.

This chain links TRBV2 with TRBJ1-2, with TRBD1 as a possible D gene (5 bases). The germline gives CDR1 SNHLY, CDR2 FYNNEI. Between the trimmed V and J ends, which lost 5 bases and 5 bases, there was a span of 9 bases. CDR3 size: 12 residues. The CDR3 coding sequence is TGTGCCAGCAGTAGGGGTGGGTATGGCTACACCTTC. Translated, it gives CASSRGGYGYTF.

The chain employs TRBV14 and TRBJ1-3, with TRBD1 matching 9 bases. Per the germline V gene, CDR1 is SGHDN and CDR2 is FVKESK. The V segment lost 5 bases and the J segment 4 bases; nucleotides outside the gene matches: 15. This CDR3 region has 18 residues. CDR3 region: CASSLAETGGKYGNTIYF. The CDR3, as DNA: TGTGCCAGCAGCTTAGCTGAGACAGGGGGAAAATACGGAAACACCATATATTTT.

Remarks on this clone: Relative to the germline gene, one junction end is altered; a read error may explain this. Distinct nucleotide sequences in the sample also encode this CDR3. V is TRBV7-2 and J is TRBJ1-6; maybe TRBD1 (5 bases). CDR3 length equals 16 residues. CDR1 is SGHTA, CDR2 FQGNSA, per germline. Here the CDR3 DNA reads TGTGCCAGCAGCTCAGGTCCTAGGGGTTATAATTCCCCCCTCCACTTT. Its protein is CASSSGPRGYNSPLHF.

The chain carries TRBV10-1 and TRBJ1-2; 9 nucleotides align to TRBD1. The CDR3 runs 16 residues. Trimming at V came to 2 bases and at J to 0 bases, leaving 4 bases not matched to a gene. The germline CDR1 and CDR2 sequences are WNHNN and SYGVQD (reference sequence). DNA for the CDR3: TGCGCCAGCAGTGAGGCAAGGACAGGGGCTAACTATGGCTACACCTTC. Translation gives CASSEARTGANYGYTF.

This clone was counted once. The rearrangement uses TRBV5-6 and TRBJ2-4; weak D call: TRBD1 (7 bases). Trimming shortened V by 3 bases and J by 6 bases, and 19 bases separated the two germline ends. This CDR3 has 16 amino acids. Germline CDR1 reads SGHDT; CDR2 reads YYEEEE. The CDR3 DNA reads TGTGCCAGCAGCTCGCTTTATGACAGGGAGGCAAACATTCAGTACTTC. Protein sequence: CASSSLYDREANIQYF. The whole variable domain, filled in from reference TRBV5-6 and TRBJ2-4, reads DAGVTQSPTHLIKTRGQQVTLRCSPKSGHDTVSWYQQALGQGPQFIFQYYEEEERQRGNFPDRFSGHQFPNYSSELNVNALLLGDSALYLCASSSLYDREANIQYFGAGTRLSVL.

The gene calls are TRBV4-3 and TRBJ2-5; 7 bases are a match to TRBD1. The V segment lost 0 bases and the J segment 2 bases; nucleotides outside the gene matches: 6. Per the germline V gene, CDR1 is LGHNA and CDR2 is YSLEER. The CDR3 spans 16 residues. DNA for the CDR3: TGCGCCAGCAGCCAAGAGCCGACAGGGCCACAAGAGACCCAGTACTTC. Its translation is CASSQEPTGPQETQYF.

The chain has TRBV4-1 and TRBJ2-3, with D perhaps matching TRBD1 (6 bases). Germline V gene lookup returns CDR1 MGHRA and CDR2 YSYEKL. V lost 1 base and J 2 bases, leaving 13 bases between the germline ends. CDR3 length: 16 residues. DNA of the CDR3: TGCGCCAGCAGCCAAGGCGAGGGGACACACACAGATACGCAGTATTTT. Its protein is CASSQGEGTHTDTQYF.

This chain joins TRBV10-2 and TRBJ1-2; D unresolved. Germline values: CDR1 WSHSY, CDR2 SAAADI. The V gene lost 6 bases and the J gene lost 2 bases, with 13 bases spanning the gap. This CDR3 contains 14 residues. CDR3: CASSPSGKNYGYTF. The CDR3 DNA sequence: TGCGCCAGCAGCCCCAGCGGAAAGAACTATGGCTACACCTTC.

The V gene is TRBV19, the J gene TRBJ1-2; D gene uncertain. The ends were cut back, 3 bases at V and 4 bases at J, with 12 bases in the middle. The CDR3 contains 14 residues. CDR1 and CDR2 from the germline V gene are LNHDA and SQIVND (reference sequence). The DNA of the CDR3 is TGTGCCAGTAGTATTCAGGCTCAGATCTATGGCTACACCTTC. It yields the protein CASSIQAQIYGYTF.

This sequence joins TRBV14 and TRBJ2-1, with TRBD2 matching 8 bases. CDR1 is SGHDN and CDR2 is FVKESK in the germline V gene. This CDR3 has 18 amino acids. V was pared by 0 bases and J by 9 bases, with 16 bases of the junction left unmatched. CDR3 coding DNA: TGTGCCAGCAGCCAAGACCTTCCCCCAGCGGGGGCCCCTTGTGAGCAGTTCTTC. It encodes CASSQDLPPAGAPCEQFF. Using reference TRBV14 and TRBJ2-1 for the parts outside the CDR3, the full variable domain is EAGVTQFPSHSVIEKGQTVTLRCDPISGHDNLYWYRRVMGKEIKFLLHFVKESKQDESGMPNNRFLAERTGGTYSTLKVQPAELEDSGVYFCASSQDLPPAGAPCEQFFGPGTRLTVL.

In this sample, this clone turned up once. The rearrangement links TRBV11-1 to TRBJ1-2; 9 bases fit TRBD1. The ends lost 5 bases at V and 7 bases at J; junction bases unmatched: 11. This CDR3 contains 15 residues. Per germline, CDR1 SGHAT and CDR2 FQDESV (reference sequence). The CDR3 DNA sequence: TGTGCCAGCAGCCCCACGGGACAGGGATTTGGTGGCTACACCTTC. The encoded protein is CASSPTGQGFGGYTF. Looking up the rest from reference TRBV11-1 and TRBJ1-2 gives the full variable domain: EAEVAQSPRYKITEKSQAVAFWCDPISGHATLYWYRQILGQGPELLVQFQDESVVDDSQLPKDRFSAERLKGVDSTLKIQPAELGDSAMYLCASSPTGQGFGGYTFGSGTRLTVV.

The J gene is TRBJ2-5, the V gene TRBV11-2; 9 nucleotides match TRBD2. After removal of 0 bases from V and 3 bases from J, the junction contained 8 bases not matched to a gene. This CDR3 has 17 residues. Germline V gene lookup returns CDR1 SGHAT and CDR2 FQNNGV. CDR3 sequence: CASSLDASSGVKETQYF. In nucleotides, the CDR3 is TGTGCCAGCAGCTTAGATGCGTCTAGCGGGGTAAAAGAGACCCAGTACTTC.

The chain links TRBV4-1 to TRBJ1-6; D might be TRBD1 (5 bases). The V gene lost 0 bases and the J gene lost 8 bases, with 14 bases spanning the gap. The germline CDR1 and CDR2 sequences are MGHRA and YSYEKL. CDR3 size: 16 residues. For the CDR3, the DNA is TGCGCCAGCAGCCAAGACTTACAGGTAGTAGATTCACCCCTCCACTTT. This gives the protein CASSQDLQVVDSPLHF.

The chain has TRBV11-3 and TRBJ2-2, with 11 bases fitting TRBD2. There are 17 residues in the CDR3. Germline V CDR1 and CDR2: SGHNT, YENEEA. The V segment lost 1 base and the J segment 7 bases; nucleotides outside the gene matches: 8. The chain's CDR3 is CASSLVSSGGLGGELFF. CDR3 DNA sequence: TGTGCCAGCAGCTTAGTGTCTAGCGGGGGGCTCGGCGGGGAGCTGTTTTTT.

The chain is built from TRBV4-1 and TRBJ2-3; perhaps TRBD2 as D (6 bases). The germline V and J ends were trimmed by 3 bases and 0 bases, with 13 bases remaining between them. The CDR3 contains 16 residues. Looked up from germline, CDR1 is MGHRA and CDR2 is YSYEKL. CDR3 bases: TGCGCCAGCAGCCATGCGGGGAGACCTAGCACAGATACGCAGTATTTT. Amino acid sequence: CASSHAGRPSTDTQYF.

V is TRBV5-6 and J is TRBJ2-7; D is possibly TRBD2 (6 bases). Germline V gene data show CDR1 as SGHDT and CDR2 as YYEEEE. The length of the CDR3 is 15 residues. The V end was cut by 5 bases, the J end by 1 base, with 16 bases between. DNA for the CDR3: TGTGCCAGCAGTAAGGTGAGGGGACTTTCCTACGAGCAGTACTTC. Protein sequence: CASSKVRGLSYEQYF.